Listed here are 7 T cell receptor beta chains from one sample, sequenced in a study of blood T cell repertoires in COVID-19 (dated by TCRdb to 2020 to 2022). Libraries were prepared through the immunoSEQ multiplex PCR assay. This immuneACCESS table, as held by TCRdb, lists in-frame sequences with V and J called but not all clones. Of the missing ones, under half trace to an unresolved V gene in checked studies; the others have no known cause. The sample has a few hundred thousand clones on record, more than 80% of them singletons. Clones ranked in the top ten supply 10% of the sample. Sequenced sample: peripheral blood. The receptors were gathered from an elderly woman with acute or convalescent COVID-19.

The rearrangement joins TRBV3-1 (or the pseudogene TRBV3-2) to TRBJ1-1; D not certain. The V and J ends lost 4 bases and 1 base respectively, with 7 bases between them. CDR1 and CDR2 (germline): LGHDT, YNNKEL (reference sequence). This CDR3 comprises 13 residues. CDR3 loop: CASSRSWNTEAFF. Written as DNA, the CDR3 is TGTGCCAGCAGCCGCAGTTGGAACACTGAAGCTTTCTTT.

This clone was recorded a few times. This rearrangement joins TRBV15 to TRBJ2-5; a possible D gene is TRBD2 (6 bases). Trimming took off 0 bases at V and 0 bases at J, with 8 bases between the two ends. Germline V gene sequence: CDR1 LNHNV, CDR2 YYDKDF (reference sequence). The CDR3 spans 15 residues. CDR3 amino acids: CATSREGGNQETQYF. In DNA, the CDR3 is TGTGCCACCAGCAGAGAGGGGGGTAACCAAGAGACCCAGTACTTC.

The J gene is TRBJ1-5, the V gene TRBV5-8, with 7 positions matching TRBD1. The CDR3 spans 14 residues. The V and J ends lost 3 bases and 4 bases, in that order; junction bases with no gene match: 4. CDR1 SGHTS and CDR2 YDEGEE come from the germline V gene. The CDR3 region has the DNA TGTGCCAGCAGCTGGACAGGCGGGAATCAGCCCCAGCATTTT. It specifies CASSWTGGNQPQHF.

The chain couples TRBV7-2 to TRBJ2-7, with D perhaps TRBD2 (6 bases). This CDR3 is 15 amino acids long. V lost 1 base and J 4 bases, leaving 14 bases between the germline ends. The germline V gene encodes CDR1 SGHTA and CDR2 FQGNSA. The DNA of the CDR3 is TGTGCCAGCAGCTTAGGGGGGGACTTTCGGTACGAGCAGTACTTC. This translates into CASSLGGDFRYEQYF.

The chain is built from TRBV19 and TRBJ2-7; TRBD2 is a possible D gene (5 bases). The ends were cut back, 3 bases at V and 6 bases at J, with 12 bases in the middle. This CDR3 is 13 amino acids long. Germline-derived CDR1 and CDR2 are LNHDA and SQIVND (reference sequence). The CDR3 coding sequence is TGTGCCAGTAGTATGGCAGGAGGCGGCGAGCAGTACTTC. Protein sequence: CASSMAGGGEQYF.

The chain has TRBV14 and TRBJ1-1; D is ambiguous. This CDR3 has 14 residues. The germline CDR1 and CDR2 sequences are SGHDN and FVKESK. Trimming removed 6 bases from V and 1 base from J, with 12 bases in between. The DNA of the CDR3 is TGTGCCAGCAGGGAGAACCTTCCGAACACTGAAGCTTTCTTT. Translation gives CASRENLPNTEAFF.

This clone was seen more than once but under ten times. The gene calls are TRBV6-2 or TRBV6-3 and TRBJ2-2; the D gene is possibly TRBD1 (6 bases). CDR3 length: 21 amino acids. V shed 6 bases and J shed 5 bases, with 34 bases lying between them. Germline CDR1 is MNHEY and CDR2 is SVGEGT. CDR3 in amino acids: CASSPTPSSGTLRGRTGELFF. Here the CDR3 DNA reads TGTGCCAGCAGCCCCACACCTTCATCGGGGACATTGAGAGGGCGGACCGGGGAGCTGTTTTTT.